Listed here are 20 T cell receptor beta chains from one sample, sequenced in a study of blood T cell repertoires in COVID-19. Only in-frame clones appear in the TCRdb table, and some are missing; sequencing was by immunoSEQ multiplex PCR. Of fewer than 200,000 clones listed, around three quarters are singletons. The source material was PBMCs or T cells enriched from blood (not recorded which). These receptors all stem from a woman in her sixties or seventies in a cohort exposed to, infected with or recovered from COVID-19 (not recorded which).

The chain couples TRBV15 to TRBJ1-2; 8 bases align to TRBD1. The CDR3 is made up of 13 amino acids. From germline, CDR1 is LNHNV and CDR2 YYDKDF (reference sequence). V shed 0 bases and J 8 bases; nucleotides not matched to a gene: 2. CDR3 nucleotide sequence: TGTGCCACCAGCAGAGATAACAGGGGGGGCTACACCTTC. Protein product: CATSRDNRGGYTF.

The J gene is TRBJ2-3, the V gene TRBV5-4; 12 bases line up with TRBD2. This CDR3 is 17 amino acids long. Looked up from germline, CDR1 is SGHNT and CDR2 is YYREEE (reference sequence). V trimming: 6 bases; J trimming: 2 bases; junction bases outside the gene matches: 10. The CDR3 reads CASTEGLAGIITDTQYF. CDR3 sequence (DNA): TGTGCCAGCACCGAAGGACTAGCGGGGATCATCACAGATACGCAGTATTTT.

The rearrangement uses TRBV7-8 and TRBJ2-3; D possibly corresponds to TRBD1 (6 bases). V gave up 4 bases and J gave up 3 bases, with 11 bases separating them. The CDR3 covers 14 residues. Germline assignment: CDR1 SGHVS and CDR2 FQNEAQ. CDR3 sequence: CASSYRQATDTQYF. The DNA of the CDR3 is TGTGCCAGCAGCTACCGACAGGCAACAGATACGCAGTATTTT.

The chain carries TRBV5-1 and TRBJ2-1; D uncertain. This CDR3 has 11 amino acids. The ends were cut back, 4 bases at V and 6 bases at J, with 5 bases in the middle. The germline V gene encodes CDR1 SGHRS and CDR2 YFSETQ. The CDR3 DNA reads TGCGCCAGCAGCCAACTCAATGAGCAGTTCTTC. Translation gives CASSQLNEQFF.

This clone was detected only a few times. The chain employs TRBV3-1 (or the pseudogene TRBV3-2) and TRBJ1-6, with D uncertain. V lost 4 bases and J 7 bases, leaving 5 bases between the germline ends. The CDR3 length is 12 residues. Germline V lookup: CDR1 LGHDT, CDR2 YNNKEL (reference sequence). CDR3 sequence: CASSLQNSPLHF. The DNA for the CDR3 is TGTGCCAGCAGCCTCCAAAATTCACCCCTCCACTTT.

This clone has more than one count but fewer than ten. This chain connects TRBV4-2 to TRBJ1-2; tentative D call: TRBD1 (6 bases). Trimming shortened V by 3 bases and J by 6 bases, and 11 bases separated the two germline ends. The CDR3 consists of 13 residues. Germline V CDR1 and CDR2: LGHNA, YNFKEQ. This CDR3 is CASSQLGDNGYTF. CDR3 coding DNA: TGTGCCAGCAGCCAGTTAGGGGACAATGGCTACACCTTC.

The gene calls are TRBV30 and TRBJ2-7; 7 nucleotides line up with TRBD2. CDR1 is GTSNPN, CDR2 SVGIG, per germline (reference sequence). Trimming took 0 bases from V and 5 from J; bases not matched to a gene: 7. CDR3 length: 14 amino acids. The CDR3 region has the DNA TGTGCCTGGAGTGTGGGCGGGAGTATCCACGAGCAGTACTTC. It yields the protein CAWSVGGSIHEQYF.

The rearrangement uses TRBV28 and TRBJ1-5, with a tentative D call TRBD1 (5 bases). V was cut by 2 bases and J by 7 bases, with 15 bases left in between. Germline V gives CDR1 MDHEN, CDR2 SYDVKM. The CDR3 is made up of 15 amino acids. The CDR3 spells CASSLGPQGWQPQHF. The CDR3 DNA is TGTGCCAGCAGTTTAGGGCCCCAGGGTTGGCAGCCCCAGCATTTT.

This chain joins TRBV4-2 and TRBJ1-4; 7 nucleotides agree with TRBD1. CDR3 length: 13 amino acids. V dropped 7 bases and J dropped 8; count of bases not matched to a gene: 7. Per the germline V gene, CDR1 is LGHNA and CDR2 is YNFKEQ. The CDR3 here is CASNRGDQEKLFF. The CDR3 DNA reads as TGTGCCAGCAACAGGGGAGATCAGGAAAAACTGTTTTTT.

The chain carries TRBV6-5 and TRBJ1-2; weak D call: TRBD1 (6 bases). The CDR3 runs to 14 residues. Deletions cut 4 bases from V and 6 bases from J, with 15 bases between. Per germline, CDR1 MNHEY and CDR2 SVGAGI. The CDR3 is CASSFMGQVNGYTF. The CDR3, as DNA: TGTGCCAGCAGTTTTATGGGACAAGTCAATGGCTACACCTTC.

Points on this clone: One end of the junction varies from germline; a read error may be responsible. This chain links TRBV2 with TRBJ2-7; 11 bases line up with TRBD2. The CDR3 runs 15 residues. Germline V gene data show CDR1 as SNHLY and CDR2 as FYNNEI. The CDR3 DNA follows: TGTGCCAGCGGTGAGGTAGCGGGAGGGGGCGGCGAGCAGTACTTC. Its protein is CASGEVAGGGGEQYF.

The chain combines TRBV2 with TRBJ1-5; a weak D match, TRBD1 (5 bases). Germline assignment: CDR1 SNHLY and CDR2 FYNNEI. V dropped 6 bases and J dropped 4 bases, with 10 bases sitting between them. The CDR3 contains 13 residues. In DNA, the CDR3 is TGTGCCAGCAGGGGGCAGCAGAATCAGCCCCAGCATTTT. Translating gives CASRGQQNQPQHF.

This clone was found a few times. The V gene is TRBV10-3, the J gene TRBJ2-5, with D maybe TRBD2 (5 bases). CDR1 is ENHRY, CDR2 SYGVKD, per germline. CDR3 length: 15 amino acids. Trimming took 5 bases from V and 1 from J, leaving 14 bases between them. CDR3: CAISRGSIPQETQYF. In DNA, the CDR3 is TGTGCCATCAGTCGGGGATCCATCCCCCAAGAGACCCAGTACTTC.

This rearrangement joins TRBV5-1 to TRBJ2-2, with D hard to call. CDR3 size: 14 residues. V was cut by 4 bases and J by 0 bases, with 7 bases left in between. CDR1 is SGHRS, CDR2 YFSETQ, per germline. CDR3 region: CASSPGTNTGELFF. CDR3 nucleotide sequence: TGCGCCAGCAGCCCCGGTACGAACACCGGGGAGCTGTTTTTT.

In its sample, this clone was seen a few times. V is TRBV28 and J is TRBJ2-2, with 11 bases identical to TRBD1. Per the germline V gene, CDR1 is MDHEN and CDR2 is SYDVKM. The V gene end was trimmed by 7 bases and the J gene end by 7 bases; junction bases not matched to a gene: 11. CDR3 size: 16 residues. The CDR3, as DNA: TGTGCCAGCACCCCCTCCGGGACAGGGGGTTTCGGGGAGCTGTTTTTT. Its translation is CASTPSGTGGFGELFF.

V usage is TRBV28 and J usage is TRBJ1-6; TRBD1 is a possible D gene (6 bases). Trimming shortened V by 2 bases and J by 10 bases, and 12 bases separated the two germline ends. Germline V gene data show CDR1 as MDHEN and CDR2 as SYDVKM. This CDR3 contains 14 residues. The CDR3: CASSLIQGSSPLHF. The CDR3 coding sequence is TGTGCCAGCAGTTTAATACAGGGCAGCTCACCCCTCCACTTT.

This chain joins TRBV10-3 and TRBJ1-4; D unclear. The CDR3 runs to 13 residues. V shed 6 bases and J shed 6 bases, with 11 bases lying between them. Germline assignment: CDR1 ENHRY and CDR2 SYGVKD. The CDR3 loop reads CAIRAPGDEKLFF. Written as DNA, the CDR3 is TGTGCCATCAGGGCCCCCGGAGATGAAAAACTGTTTTTT.

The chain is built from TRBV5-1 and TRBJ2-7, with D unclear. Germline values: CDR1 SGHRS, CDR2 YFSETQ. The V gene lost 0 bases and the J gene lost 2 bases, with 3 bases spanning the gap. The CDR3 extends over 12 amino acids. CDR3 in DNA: TGCGCCAGCAGCTTGGACACCTACGAGCAGTACTTC. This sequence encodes CASSLDTYEQYF.

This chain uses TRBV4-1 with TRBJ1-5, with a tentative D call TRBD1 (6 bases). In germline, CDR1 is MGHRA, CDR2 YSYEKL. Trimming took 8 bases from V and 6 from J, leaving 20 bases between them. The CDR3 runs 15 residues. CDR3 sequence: CASPPINRACQPQHF. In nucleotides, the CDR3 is TGCGCCAGCCCCCCAATCAACAGGGCTTGTCAGCCCCAGCATTTT.

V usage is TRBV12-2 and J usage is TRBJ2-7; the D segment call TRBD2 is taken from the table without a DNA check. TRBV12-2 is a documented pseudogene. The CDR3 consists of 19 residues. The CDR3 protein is CASRLENRRTSGSSGEQYF. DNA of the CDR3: TGTGCAAGTCGCTTAGAGAACAGACGTACTAGCGGGAGTTCAGGCGAGCAGTACTTC.